This T cell receptor (beta chain) came from a study of blood T cell repertoires in COVID-19. Overall study: The United States, Italy and Spain provided the acute and convalescent COVID-19 samples. Sources were T cells, B-cell-depleted T cells, or PBMCs; the material itself was cDNA or gDNA.

The junction had 7 bases not matched to a gene; V was cut back by 6 bases and J by 2 bases. The germline gives CDR1 LNHDA, CDR2 SQIVND (reference sequence). The length of the CDR3 is 15 residues. This clone occurred once. In the original processing: Estimated nucleated cell counts came from reference gene primer amplification. The data were produced by immunoSEQ multiplex PCR, yet TCRdb's version contains in-frame clones alone and is incomplete. V and J calls plus clone size are reproduced from that table; the DNA served to infer D and trimming. This sample has 450,000 or so clones, with around 89% found just once. Seattle patient enrollment occurred during active infection, with longitudinal follow-up thereafter.

The sample was peripheral blood. The source of this sequence is a woman aged 40-49 years with COVID-19, enrolled during active disease. This chain links TRBV19 with TRBJ1-1, with 9 nucleotides matching TRBD1. The CDR3 DNA reads TGTGCCAGTAGCAGCGGGACAGGGTTTAACACTGAAGCTTTCTTT. Protein sequence: CASSSGTGFNTEAFF.